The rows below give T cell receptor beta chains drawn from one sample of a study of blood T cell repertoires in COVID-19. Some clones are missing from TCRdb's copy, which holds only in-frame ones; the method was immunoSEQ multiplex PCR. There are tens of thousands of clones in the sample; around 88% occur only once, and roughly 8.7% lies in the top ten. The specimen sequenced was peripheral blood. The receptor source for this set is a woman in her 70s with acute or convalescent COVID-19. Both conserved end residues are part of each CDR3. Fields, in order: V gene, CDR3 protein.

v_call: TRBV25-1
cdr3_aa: CASSDYTGRRAEAFF

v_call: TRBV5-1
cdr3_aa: CASSQTSATYEQYF

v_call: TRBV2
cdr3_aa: CASSDRLPNEKLFF

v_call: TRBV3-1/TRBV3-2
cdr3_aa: CASSRQGLNIQYF

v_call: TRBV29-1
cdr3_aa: CSVAQGGVMEYEQYF

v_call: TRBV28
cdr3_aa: CASSNSPSSYEQYF

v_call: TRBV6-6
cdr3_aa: CASSRRTDGYTF

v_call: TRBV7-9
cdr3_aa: CASSLDTGSYNEQFF

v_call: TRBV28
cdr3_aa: CASRLGQSYGYTF

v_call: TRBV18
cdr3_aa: CASSLLGQGGTEAFF

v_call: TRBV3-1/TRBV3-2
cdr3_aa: CASSRGLAVDTQYF

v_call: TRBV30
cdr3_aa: CAWSAGYGRYEQYF

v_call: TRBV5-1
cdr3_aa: CASSVSLSGGETQYF

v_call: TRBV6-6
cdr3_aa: CASSYSLTGEGNTIYF

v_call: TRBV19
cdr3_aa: CASRTGTRGLQTQYF

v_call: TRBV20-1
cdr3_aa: CSASSGHEAFF

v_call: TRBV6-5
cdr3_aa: CASNWDSESPLHF

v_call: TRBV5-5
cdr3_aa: CASSLDVSQPQHF

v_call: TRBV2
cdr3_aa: CASSTGLAGGGEQFF

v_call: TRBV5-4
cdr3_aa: CASSLASSGQVILNYGYTF

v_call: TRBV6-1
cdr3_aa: CASSEARLSSYNEQFF

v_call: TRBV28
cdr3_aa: CASSLPGTSFASLFF

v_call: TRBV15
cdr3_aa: CATSRGLRDEAFF

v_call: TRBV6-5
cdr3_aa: CASSYFRGGTGELFF

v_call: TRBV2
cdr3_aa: CASQSGNGNSPLHF

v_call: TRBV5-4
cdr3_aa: CASSLPEAYGYTF

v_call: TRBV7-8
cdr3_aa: CASYTGGLGNLNEQFF

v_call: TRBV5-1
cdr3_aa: CASSLDRPYYGYTF

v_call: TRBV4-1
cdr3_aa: CASSQDSPSGGRETQYF

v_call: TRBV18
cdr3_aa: CASSQRDSIGSYNSPLHF

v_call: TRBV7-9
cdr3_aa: CASSPGTSGSSDTQYF

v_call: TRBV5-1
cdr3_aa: CASSKETTELGTF

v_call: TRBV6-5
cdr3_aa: CASSPRRFSGQYF

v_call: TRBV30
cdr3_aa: CAWKRVAGVGTQYF

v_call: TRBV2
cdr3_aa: CASSGLDSSYEQYF

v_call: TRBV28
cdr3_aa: CASSLLAGVDTQYF

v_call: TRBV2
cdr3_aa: CASRGLATHETQYF

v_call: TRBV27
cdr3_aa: CASSSGGQAFF

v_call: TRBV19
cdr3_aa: CASIPGQANYGYTF

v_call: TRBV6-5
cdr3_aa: CASSSGRVGNTIYF

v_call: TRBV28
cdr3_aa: CASSLVLVNNEQFF

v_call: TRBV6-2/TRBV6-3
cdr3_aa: CASSYLKQGANNQPQHF

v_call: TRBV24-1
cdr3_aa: CATSLGIGTDTQYF

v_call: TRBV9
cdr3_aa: CASSVHRTSGGALSGNEQFF

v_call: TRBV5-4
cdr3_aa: CASSLAQAKNIQYF